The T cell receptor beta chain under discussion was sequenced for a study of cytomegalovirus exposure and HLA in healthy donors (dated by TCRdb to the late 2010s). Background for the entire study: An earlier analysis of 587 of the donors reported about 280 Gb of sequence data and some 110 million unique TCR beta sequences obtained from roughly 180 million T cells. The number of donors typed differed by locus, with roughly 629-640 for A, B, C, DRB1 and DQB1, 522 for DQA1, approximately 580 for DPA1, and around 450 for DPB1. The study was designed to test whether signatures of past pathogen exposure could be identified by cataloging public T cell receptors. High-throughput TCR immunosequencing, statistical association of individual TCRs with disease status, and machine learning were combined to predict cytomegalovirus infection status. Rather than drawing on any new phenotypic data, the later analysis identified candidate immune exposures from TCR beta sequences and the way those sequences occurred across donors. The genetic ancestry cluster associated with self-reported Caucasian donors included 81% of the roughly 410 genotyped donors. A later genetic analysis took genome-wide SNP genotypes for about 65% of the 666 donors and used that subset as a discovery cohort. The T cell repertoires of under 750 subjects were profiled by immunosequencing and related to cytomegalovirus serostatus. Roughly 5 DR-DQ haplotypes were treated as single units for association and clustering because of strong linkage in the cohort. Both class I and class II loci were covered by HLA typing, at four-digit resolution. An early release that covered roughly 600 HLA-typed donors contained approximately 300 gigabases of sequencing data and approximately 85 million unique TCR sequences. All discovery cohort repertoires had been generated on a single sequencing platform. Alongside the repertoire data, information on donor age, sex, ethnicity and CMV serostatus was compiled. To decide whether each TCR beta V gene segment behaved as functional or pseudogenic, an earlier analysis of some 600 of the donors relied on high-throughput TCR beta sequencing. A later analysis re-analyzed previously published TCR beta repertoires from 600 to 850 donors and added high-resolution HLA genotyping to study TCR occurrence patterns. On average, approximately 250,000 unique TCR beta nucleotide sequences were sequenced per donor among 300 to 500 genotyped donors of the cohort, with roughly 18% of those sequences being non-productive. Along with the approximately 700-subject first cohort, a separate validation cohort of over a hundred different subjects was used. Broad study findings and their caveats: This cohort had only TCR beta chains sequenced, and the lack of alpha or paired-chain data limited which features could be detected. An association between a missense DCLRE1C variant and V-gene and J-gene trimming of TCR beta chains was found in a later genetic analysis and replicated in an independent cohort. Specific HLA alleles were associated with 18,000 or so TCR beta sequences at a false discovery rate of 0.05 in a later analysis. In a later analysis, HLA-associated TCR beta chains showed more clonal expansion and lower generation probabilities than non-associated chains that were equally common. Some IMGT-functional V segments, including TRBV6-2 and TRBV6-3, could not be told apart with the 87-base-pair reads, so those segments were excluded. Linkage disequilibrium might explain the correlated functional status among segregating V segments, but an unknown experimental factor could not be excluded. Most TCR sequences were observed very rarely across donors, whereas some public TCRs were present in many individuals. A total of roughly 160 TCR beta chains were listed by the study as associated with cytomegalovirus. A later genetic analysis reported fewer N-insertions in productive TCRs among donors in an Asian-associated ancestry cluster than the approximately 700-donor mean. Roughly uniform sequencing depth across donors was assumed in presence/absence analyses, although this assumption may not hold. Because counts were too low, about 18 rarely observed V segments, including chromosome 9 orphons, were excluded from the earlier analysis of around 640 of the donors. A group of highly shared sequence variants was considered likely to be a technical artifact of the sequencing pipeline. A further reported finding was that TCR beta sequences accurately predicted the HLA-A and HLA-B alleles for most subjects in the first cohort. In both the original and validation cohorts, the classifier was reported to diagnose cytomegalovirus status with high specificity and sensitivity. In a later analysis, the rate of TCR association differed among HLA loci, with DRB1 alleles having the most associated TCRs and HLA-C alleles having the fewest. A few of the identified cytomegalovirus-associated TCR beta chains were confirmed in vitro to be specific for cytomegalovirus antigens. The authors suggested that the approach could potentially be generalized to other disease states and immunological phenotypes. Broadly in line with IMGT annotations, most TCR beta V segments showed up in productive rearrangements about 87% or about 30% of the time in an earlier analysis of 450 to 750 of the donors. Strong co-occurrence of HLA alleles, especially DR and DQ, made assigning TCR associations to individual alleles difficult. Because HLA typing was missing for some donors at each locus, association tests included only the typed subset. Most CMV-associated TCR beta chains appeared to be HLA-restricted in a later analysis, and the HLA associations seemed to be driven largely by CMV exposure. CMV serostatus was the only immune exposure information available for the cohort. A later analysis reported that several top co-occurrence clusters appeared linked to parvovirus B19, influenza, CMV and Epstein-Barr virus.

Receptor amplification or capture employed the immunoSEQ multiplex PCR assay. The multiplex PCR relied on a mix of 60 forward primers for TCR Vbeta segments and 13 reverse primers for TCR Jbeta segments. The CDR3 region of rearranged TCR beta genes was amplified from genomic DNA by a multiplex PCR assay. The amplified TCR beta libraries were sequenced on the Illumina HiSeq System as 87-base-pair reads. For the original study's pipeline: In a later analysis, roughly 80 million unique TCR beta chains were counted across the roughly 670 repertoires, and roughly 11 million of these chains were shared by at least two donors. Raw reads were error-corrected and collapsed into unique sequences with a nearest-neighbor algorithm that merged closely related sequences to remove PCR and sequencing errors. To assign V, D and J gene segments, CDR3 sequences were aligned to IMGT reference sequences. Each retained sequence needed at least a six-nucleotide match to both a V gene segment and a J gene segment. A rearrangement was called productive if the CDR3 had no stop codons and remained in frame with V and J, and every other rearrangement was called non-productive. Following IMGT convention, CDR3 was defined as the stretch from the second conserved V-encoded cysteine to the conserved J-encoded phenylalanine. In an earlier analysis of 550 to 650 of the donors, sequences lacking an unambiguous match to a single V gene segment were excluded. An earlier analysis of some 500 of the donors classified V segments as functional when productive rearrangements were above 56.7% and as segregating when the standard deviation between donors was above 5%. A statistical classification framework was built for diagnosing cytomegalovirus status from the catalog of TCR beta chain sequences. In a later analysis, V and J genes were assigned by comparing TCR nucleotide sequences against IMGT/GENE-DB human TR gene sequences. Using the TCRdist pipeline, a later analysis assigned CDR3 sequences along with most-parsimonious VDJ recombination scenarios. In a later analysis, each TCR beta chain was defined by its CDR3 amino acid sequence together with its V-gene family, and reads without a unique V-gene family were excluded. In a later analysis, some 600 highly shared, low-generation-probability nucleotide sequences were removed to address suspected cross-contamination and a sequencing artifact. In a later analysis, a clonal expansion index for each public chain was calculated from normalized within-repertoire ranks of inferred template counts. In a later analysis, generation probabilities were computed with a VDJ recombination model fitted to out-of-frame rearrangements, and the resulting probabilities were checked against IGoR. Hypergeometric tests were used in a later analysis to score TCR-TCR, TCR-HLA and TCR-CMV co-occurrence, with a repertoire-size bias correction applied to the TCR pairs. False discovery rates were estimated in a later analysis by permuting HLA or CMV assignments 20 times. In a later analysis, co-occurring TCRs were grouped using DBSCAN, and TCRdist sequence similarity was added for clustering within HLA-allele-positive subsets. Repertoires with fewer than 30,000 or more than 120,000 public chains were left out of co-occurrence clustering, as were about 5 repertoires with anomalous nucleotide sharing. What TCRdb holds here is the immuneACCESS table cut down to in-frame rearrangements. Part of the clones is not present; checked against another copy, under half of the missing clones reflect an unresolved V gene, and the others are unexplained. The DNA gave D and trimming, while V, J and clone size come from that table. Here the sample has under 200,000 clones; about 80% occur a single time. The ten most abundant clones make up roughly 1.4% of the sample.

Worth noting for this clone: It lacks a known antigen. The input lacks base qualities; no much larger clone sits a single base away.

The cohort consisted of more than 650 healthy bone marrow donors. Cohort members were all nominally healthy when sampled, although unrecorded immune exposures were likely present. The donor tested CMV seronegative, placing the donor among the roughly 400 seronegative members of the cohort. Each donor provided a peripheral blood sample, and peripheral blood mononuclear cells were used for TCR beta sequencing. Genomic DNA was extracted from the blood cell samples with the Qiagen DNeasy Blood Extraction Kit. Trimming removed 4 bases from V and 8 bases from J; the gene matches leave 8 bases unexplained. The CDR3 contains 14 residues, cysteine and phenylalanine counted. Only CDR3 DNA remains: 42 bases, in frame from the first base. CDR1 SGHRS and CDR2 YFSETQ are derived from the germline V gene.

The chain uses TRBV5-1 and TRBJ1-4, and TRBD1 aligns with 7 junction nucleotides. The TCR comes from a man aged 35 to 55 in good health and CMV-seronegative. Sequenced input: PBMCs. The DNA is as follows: TGCGCCAGCAGCCGACAGGGAGTAGGGGAAAAACTGTTTTTT. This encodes CASSRQGVGEKLFF.